This T cell receptor beta chain was documented in a study of metastatic and nonmetastatic thyroid tumors. TCRdb re-analyzed the PCR reads through MiXCR. This sample has tens of thousands of clones, with around 10% found just once. Every patient was untreated before thyroid surgery. Germline trimming cut 8 bases from V and 10 bases from J; bases unmatched to any gene: 14. Looked up from germline, CDR1 is MNHEY and CDR2 is SMNVEV (reference sequence). The CDR3 spans 13 residues. Sequences were obtained from blood. This TCR derives from a male donor with papillary thyroid cancer or a benign thyroid nodule (not recorded which). Some clones in this sample may be carry-over from other donors' samples. The chain employs TRBV27 and TRBJ2-7, with 7 bases that match TRBD2. The CDR3 region has the DNA TGTGCCAGCCGGGTGGGGCTAGCGGTACATCAGTACTTC. Its protein product is CASRVGLAVHQYF.